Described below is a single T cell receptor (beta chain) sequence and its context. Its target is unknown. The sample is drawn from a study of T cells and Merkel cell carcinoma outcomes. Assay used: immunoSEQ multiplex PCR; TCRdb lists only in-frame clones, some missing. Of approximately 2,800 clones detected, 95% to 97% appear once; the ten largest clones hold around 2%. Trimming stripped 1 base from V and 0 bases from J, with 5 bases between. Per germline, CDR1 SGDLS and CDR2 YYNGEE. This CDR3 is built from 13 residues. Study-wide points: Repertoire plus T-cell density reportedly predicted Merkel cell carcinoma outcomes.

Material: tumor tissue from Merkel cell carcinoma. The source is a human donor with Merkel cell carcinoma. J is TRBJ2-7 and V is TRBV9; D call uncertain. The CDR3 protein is CASSVTDSYEQYF. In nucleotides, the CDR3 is TGTGCCAGCAGCGTAACTGACTCCTACGAGCAGTACTTC.